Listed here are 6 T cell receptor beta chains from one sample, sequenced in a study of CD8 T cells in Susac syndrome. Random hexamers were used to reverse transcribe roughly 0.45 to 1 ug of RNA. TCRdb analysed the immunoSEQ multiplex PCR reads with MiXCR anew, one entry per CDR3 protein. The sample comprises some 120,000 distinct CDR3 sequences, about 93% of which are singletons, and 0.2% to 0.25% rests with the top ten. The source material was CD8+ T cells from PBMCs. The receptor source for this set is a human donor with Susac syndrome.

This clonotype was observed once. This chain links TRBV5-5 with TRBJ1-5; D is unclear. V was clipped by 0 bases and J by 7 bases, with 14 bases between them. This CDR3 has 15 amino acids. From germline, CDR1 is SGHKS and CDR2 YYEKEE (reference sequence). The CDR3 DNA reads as TGTGCCAGCAGCTTGGGGAGCCTAGATAGCCAGCCCCAGCATTTT. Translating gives CASSLGSLDSQPQHF. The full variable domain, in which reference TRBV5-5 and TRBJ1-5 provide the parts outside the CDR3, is DAGVTQSPTHLIKTRGQQVTLRCSPISGHKSVSWYQQVLGQGPQFIFQYYEKEERGRGNFPDRFSARQFPNYSSELNVNALLLGDSALYLCASSLGSLDSQPQHFGDGTRLSIL.

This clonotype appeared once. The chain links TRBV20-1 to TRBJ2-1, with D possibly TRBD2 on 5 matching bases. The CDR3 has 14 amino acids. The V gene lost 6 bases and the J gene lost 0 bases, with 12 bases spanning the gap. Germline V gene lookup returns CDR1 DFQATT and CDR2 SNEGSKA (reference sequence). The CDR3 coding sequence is TGCAGTGCAACGGGGTATAGCTCCTACAATGAGCAGTTCTTC. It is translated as CSATGYSSYNEQFF.

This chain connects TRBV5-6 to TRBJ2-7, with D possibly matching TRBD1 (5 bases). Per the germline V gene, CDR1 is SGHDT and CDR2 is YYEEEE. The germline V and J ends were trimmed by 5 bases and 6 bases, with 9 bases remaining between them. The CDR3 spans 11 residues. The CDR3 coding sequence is TGTGCCAGCAGGCAGGGTCTCGAGCAGTACTTC. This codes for CASRQGLEQYF.

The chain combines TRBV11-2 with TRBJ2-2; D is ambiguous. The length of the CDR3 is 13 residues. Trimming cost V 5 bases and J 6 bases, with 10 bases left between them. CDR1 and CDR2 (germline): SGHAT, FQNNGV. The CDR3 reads CASSPPRSGELFF. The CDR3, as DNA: TGTGCCAGCAGCCCCCCGCGGTCCGGGGAGCTGTTTTTT.

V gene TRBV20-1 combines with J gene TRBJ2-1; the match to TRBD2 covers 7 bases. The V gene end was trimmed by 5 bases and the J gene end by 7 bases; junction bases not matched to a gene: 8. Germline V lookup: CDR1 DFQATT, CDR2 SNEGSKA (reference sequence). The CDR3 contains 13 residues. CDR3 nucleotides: TGCAGTGCTCCTCGGACTAGTTTGAATGAGCAGTTCTTC. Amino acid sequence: CSAPRTSLNEQFF.

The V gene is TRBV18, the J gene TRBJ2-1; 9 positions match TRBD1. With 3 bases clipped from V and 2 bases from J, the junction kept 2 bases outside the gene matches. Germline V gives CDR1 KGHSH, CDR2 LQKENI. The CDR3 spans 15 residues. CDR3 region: CASSPGQGPYNEQFF. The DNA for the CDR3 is TGTGCCAGCTCACCGGGACAGGGCCCCTACAATGAGCAGTTCTTC.